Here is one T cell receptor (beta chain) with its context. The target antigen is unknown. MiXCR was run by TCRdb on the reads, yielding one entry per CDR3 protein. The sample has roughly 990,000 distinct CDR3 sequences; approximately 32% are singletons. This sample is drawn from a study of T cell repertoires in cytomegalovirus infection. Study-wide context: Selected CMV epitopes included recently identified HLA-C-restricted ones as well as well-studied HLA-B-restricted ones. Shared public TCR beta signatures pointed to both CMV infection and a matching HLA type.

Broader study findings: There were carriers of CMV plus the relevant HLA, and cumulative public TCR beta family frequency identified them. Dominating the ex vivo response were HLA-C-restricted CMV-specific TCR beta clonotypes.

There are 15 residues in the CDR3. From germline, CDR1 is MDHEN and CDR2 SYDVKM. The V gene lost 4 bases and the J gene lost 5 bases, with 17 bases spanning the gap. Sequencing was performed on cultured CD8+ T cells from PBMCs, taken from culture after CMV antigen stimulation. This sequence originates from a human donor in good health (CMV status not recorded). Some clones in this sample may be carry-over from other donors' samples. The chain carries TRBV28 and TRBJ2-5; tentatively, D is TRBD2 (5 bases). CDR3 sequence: CASSYSSPGWETQYF. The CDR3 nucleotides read TGTGCCAGCAGTTACAGCTCCCCGGGGTGGGAGACCCAGTACTTC. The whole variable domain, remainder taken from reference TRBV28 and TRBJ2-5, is DVKVTQSSRYLVKRTGEKVFLECVQDMDHENMFWYRQDPGLGLRLIYFSYDVKMKEKGDIPEGYSVSREKKERFSLILESASTNQTSMYLCASSYSSPGWETQYFGPGTRLLVL.